This TCR beta chain comes out of a study of blood T cell repertoires in COVID-19. Study at large: COVID-19 samples, acute and convalescent, were from the United States, Italy and Spain. T cells, B-cell-depleted T cells, or PBMCs supplied cDNA or gDNA.

This clone was seen more than once but under ten times. Original analysis: From reference gene primer amplification, estimates of nucleated cell counts were derived. Sequencing used immunoSEQ multiplex PCR; TCRdb keeps in-frame clones, though not all of them. That table furnishes V, J and clone size, whereas the DNA furnished D and trimming. The data hold approximately 380,000 clones, with roughly 85% observed a single time. Germline values: CDR1 MNHNS, CDR2 SASEGT. Trimming took 2 bases from V and 5 from J, leaving 22 bases between them. The CDR3 runs 18 residues. The sequenced sample consisted of peripheral blood. This receptor was obtained from a woman under 30 with acute or convalescent COVID-19. This chain connects TRBV6-1 to TRBJ1-5, with D maybe TRBD1 (5 bases). CDR3 region: CASSEMGWGKPQDQPQHF. The CDR3 DNA sequence: TGTGCCAGCAGTGAAATGGGGTGGGGCAAGCCCCAAGATCAGCCCCAGCATTTT.